Below are 25 T cell receptor beta chains sequenced from a single sample in a study of CD8+ T cells in alopecia areata (dated by TCRdb to the late 2010s). Sample time point, as interpreted from the label and publication: around 4 weeks on oral tofacitinib. In light of the paper, this sample's treatment or condition label describes: oral pan-JAK inhibitor, 5-10 mg twice daily. The method was the immunoSEQ multiplex PCR assay. RNA was extracted from all samples and reverse transcribed into cDNA, which served as template for TCR sequencing. Drawn from immuneACCESS, this table holds only the in-frame rearrangements with V and J called that TCRdb kept. Clones are partly lost; checked studies trace under half to an unresolved V gene and leave the rest unexplained. The sample contains 120,000 or so clones, over 55% of them found a single time. The ten biggest clones cover roughly 5% of the sample. This sample comprised CD4+ T cells sorted from blood, obtained at week 4, from a patient treated with tofacitinib. Source of these receptors: a human donor with alopecia areata.

This clone was seen only once. This sequence joins TRBV4-3 and TRBJ2-5; D might be TRBD2 (5 bases). The CDR3 is 13 amino acids. Trimming stripped 2 bases from V and 5 bases from J, with 9 bases between. Germline values: CDR1 LGHNA, CDR2 YSLEER. The CDR3 loop reads CASSQSQRETQYF. The CDR3 nucleotides read TGCGCCAGCAGCCAATCCCAGCGGGAGACCCAGTACTTC.

This clone occurred a few times. The gene calls are TRBV9 and TRBJ2-1; 7 bases line up with TRBD2. Germline V lookup: CDR1 SGDLS, CDR2 YYNGEE. This CDR3 is built from 15 residues. J gave up 5 bases and V 1 base, and 6 bases lay outside the gene matches. Here the CDR3 DNA reads TGTGCCAGCAGCGTACGCGGGAGAGTGGACAATGAGCAGTTCTTC. Protein product: CASSVRGRVDNEQFF.

This clone has more than one count but fewer than ten. The rearrangement joins TRBV5-1 to TRBJ2-1, with 15 positions matching TRBD2. The CDR3 runs to 19 residues. J was trimmed by 0 bases and V by 3 bases; bases with no gene match: 7. CDR1 is SGHRS, CDR2 YFSETQ, per germline. The CDR3 DNA follows: TGCGCCAGCAGCTCGGGACTAGCGGGGGGACCAGTCTCCTACAATGAGCAGTTCTTC. The encoded protein is CASSSGLAGGPVSYNEQFF.

V is TRBV30 and J is TRBJ2-7, with D uncertain. Germline assignment: CDR1 GTSNPN and CDR2 SVGIG (reference sequence). This CDR3 contains 13 residues. In DNA, the CDR3 is TGTGTCCCCCGGGCGGAGACAACCGACGAGCAGTACTTC. It is translated as CVPRAETTDEQYF.

In its sample, this clone was seen a few times. The chain combines TRBV29-1 with TRBJ2-5; 8 nucleotides agree with TRBD2. The V and J ends lost 2 bases and 13 bases, in that order; junction bases with no gene match: 9. CDR3 length: 12 amino acids. In germline, CDR1 is SQVTM, CDR2 ANQGSEA. The CDR3 DNA reads as TGCAGCGTTGAACAGCACAGCGGGGGAAGGTACTTC. Translation gives CSVEQHSGGRYF.

This chain connects TRBV6-5 to TRBJ2-2, with D tentatively TRBD2 (7 bases). CDR1 MNHEY and CDR2 SVGAGI come from the germline V gene. The length of the CDR3 is 13 residues. V lost 7 bases, J lost 14 bases, and 20 bases lay in between. CDR3 loop: CASTAPGGGALFF. DNA for the CDR3: TGTGCCAGCACAGCTCCGGGGGGCGGGGCTCTGTTTTTT.

This clone was seen ten or more times. This chain uses TRBV10-3 with TRBJ2-1; TRBD1 agrees at 9 bases. This CDR3 comprises 13 residues. Germline CDR1 reads ENHRY; CDR2 reads SYGVKD. V lost 3 bases and J lost 10; bases outside the gene matches: 4. The CDR3 loop reads CAISEKQGAEQFF. The CDR3 DNA is TGTGCCATCAGTGAAAAACAGGGGGCGGAGCAGTTCTTC.

On this clone itself: Distinct nucleotide sequences in the sample also encode this CDR3. This rearrangement joins TRBV18 to TRBJ2-7; 12 bases are shared with TRBD2. J gave up 4 bases and V 6 bases, and 7 bases lay outside the gene matches. Per germline, CDR1 KGHSH and CDR2 LQKENI. The CDR3 loop spans 15 amino acids. The CDR3 protein is CASSPGLAGSYEQYF. Written as DNA, the CDR3 is TGTGCCAGCTCTCCCGGACTAGCGGGAAGTTACGAGCAGTACTTC.

The rearrangement links TRBV7-2 to TRBJ2-1, with D tentatively TRBD1 (6 bases). Germline CDR1 reads SGHTA; CDR2 reads FQGNSA. V was shortened by 1 base and J by 4 bases, with 11 bases between the two germline ends. This CDR3 spans 15 amino acids. The CDR3 protein is CASSLVFGQYNEQFF. DNA for the CDR3: TGTGCCAGCAGCTTAGTATTCGGACAGTACAATGAGCAGTTCTTC.

Only one count was recorded for this clone. The CDR3 DNA is TGCAGCTATCAGACAGGGCAGGGCACTGAAGCTTTCTTT. Translation: CSYQTGQGTEAFF. V gene TRBV29-1 combines with J gene TRBJ1-1; 7 positions match TRBD1. Germline V CDR1 and CDR2: SQVTM, ANQGSEA. The CDR3 runs 13 residues. V was pared by 8 bases and J by 4 bases, with 10 bases of the junction left unmatched.

V usage is TRBV20-1 and J usage is TRBJ1-1; 7 bases match TRBD1. V dropped 6 bases and J dropped 7; count of bases not matched to a gene: 5. Germline CDR1 reads DFQATT; CDR2 reads SNEGSKA (reference sequence). This CDR3 has 11 amino acids. In DNA, the CDR3 is TGCAGTGCCGCACGGACAGGTGAAGCTTTCTTT. Encoded protein: CSAARTGEAFF.

This clone was seen a handful of times. J is TRBJ1-2 and V is TRBV29-1, with TRBD1 matching over 9 bases. V shed 4 bases, J shed 4 bases, and the junction held 7 bases outside the gene matches. Germline V gene data show CDR1 as SQVTM and CDR2 as ANQGSEA. The length of the CDR3 is 14 residues. The CDR3 region has the DNA TGCAGCGTTGTTGGGACAGGGTTCATCTATGGCTACACCTTC. This encodes CSVVGTGFIYGYTF.

The V call is TRBV10-3, the J call TRBJ2-7, with TRBD2 matching 11 bases. V lost 2 bases to trimming and J lost 2 bases; unmatched junction nucleotides: 2. The CDR3 has 15 amino acids. Per the germline V gene, CDR1 is ENHRY and CDR2 is SYGVKD. The CDR3 loop is CAISETSGRPYEQYF. CDR3 in DNA: TGTGCCATCAGTGAGACTAGCGGGAGACCCTACGAGCAGTACTTC.

This sequence joins TRBV30 and TRBJ2-7; the D is unclear. The CDR3 has 12 residues. Trimming left V 1 base short and J 0 bases short, with 4 bases between. Germline V gene data show CDR1 as GTSNPN and CDR2 as SVGIG (reference sequence). CDR3 in amino acids: CAWSATSYEQYF. For the CDR3, the DNA is TGTGCCTGGAGTGCCACCTCCTACGAGCAGTACTTC.

The chain joins TRBV29-1 to TRBJ2-3; TRBD2 might be the D (6 bases). Germline values: CDR1 SQVTM, CDR2 ANQGSEA. There are 15 residues in the CDR3. The V end lost 2 bases, the J end lost 1 base, and 13 bases lay between the germline ends. CDR3 amino acids: CSVEIGGARTDTQYF. CDR3 in DNA: TGCAGCGTTGAAATCGGAGGGGCACGCACAGATACGCAGTATTTT.

The J gene is TRBJ2-1, the V gene TRBV2; 8 bases fit TRBD1. This CDR3 contains 15 residues. CDR1 is SNHLY, CDR2 FYNNEI, per germline. V gave up 10 bases and J gave up 4 bases; unmatched junction bases: 12. The CDR3 region has the DNA TGTGCCACCCAATCCGGGACAGGAAAATACAATGAGCAGTTCTTC. Its translation is CATQSGTGKYNEQFF.

The CDR3 DNA reads as TGTGCCAGCAGTGAGTCATTAGGCGGGAGAGGCGCAGATACGCAGTATTTT. It encodes CASSESLGGRGADTQYF. This sequence joins TRBV25-1 and TRBJ2-3, with 7 bases that match TRBD2. V lost 3 bases to trimming and J lost 4 bases; unmatched junction nucleotides: 13. The CDR3 runs to 17 residues. Germline V CDR1 and CDR2: MGHDK, SYGVNS.

This clone was seen a few times. The chain is built from TRBV29-1 and TRBJ2-7; maybe TRBD2 (5 bases). CDR1 is SQVTM, CDR2 ANQGSEA, per germline. This CDR3 is 15 amino acids long. V lost 6 bases and J 2 bases, leaving 20 bases between the germline ends. The CDR3 DNA is TGCAGCGTCGGGGAGAGCAGAACGGCGGCCTACGAGCAGTACTTC. Residues: CSVGESRTAAYEQYF.

This clone was detected a few times. The V gene is TRBV4-1, the J gene TRBJ1-3; 8 bases align to TRBD1. J lost 0 bases, V lost 4 bases, and 2 bases had no gene match. Germline loops: CDR1 MGHRA, CDR2 YSYEKL. CDR3 length: 15 amino acids. This CDR3 reads CASSRTGSSGNTIYF. For the CDR3, the DNA is TGCGCCAGCAGCCGGACAGGGAGCTCTGGAAACACCATATATTTT.

This chain uses TRBV29-1 with TRBJ1-1; D perhaps matches TRBD1 (5 bases). Germline V gene sequence: CDR1 SQVTM, CDR2 ANQGSEA. V was trimmed by 3 bases and J by 1 base, leaving 9 bases between them. This CDR3 has 13 residues. The CDR3: CSVDRQGNTEAFF. The CDR3 coding sequence is TGCAGCGTTGATCGGCAGGGGAACACTGAAGCTTTCTTT.

This clone showed up just once. The chain links TRBV4-3 to TRBJ2-1, with D perhaps matching TRBD2 (5 bases). The CDR3 covers 13 residues. Germline-derived CDR1 and CDR2 are LGHNA and YSLEER. The V gene lost 0 bases and the J gene lost 10 bases, with 10 bases spanning the gap. The CDR3: CASSQEAGMEQFF. The CDR3 DNA reads TGCGCCAGCAGCCAAGAAGCCGGGATGGAGCAGTTCTTC.

J is TRBJ1-1 and V is TRBV29-1; maybe TRBD1 (5 bases). Germline assignment: CDR1 SQVTM and CDR2 ANQGSEA. CDR3 length: 12 residues. Trimming removed 6 bases from V and 1 base from J, with 9 bases in between. The CDR3: CSVTVQNTEAFF. The CDR3 region has the DNA TGCAGCGTGACAGTTCAGAACACTGAAGCTTTCTTT.

Of note for this clone: Relative to the germline gene, one junction end is altered; a read error may explain this. This sequence joins TRBV30 and TRBJ1-2; D remains ambiguous. CDR3 length equals 11 residues. The V gene's germline CDR1 is GTSNPN and CDR2 SVGIG (reference sequence). The CDR3 DNA reads TGTGCCTGGAGGGAACCTTCAGTCATCCGTTTC. It specifies CAWREPSVIRF.

This chain uses TRBV9 with TRBJ2-7, with D perhaps matching TRBD2 (5 bases). Germline CDR1 reads SGDLS; CDR2 reads YYNGEE. The CDR3 covers 13 residues. V lost 3 bases and J 5 bases, leaving 12 bases between the germline ends. The CDR3 protein is CASSGTAGHEQYF. The CDR3 DNA reads TGTGCCAGCAGCGGGACCGCGGGCCACGAGCAGTACTTC.

This chain joins TRBV5-1 and TRBJ2-3; D is undetermined. CDR1 SGHRS and CDR2 YFSETQ come from the germline V gene. Trimming pared 3 bases from V and 2 bases from J, leaving 19 bases between. CDR3 length: 17 amino acids. The CDR3 nucleotides are TGCGCCAGCAGCTCCCAATTGACATCCGGCTCCACAGATACGCAGTATTTT. It is translated as CASSSQLTSGSTDTQYF.